One T cell receptor (beta chain) is described in this entry. Between the trimmed V and J ends, which lost 2 bases and 10 bases, there was a span of 17 bases. The germline V gene has CDR1 MNHEY and CDR2 SVGAGI. The CDR3 has 15 amino acids. This entry comes from a study of blood T cell repertoires in COVID-19. In the study overall: Sample material is recorded as cDNA or gDNA derived from T cells, B-cell-depleted T cells, or PBMCs.

Produced via immunoSEQ multiplex PCR; TCRdb's table is partial and in-frame only. The sample has about half a million clones, less than 90% seen once. The sample consisted of PBMCs or T cells enriched from blood (not recorded which). The clonotype comes from a woman aged 55-75 years who had recovered from COVID-19. This chain uses TRBV6-5 with TRBJ1-4; D unclear. The chain's CDR3 is CASSYTSLEGRKLFF. CDR3 sequence (DNA): TGTGCCAGCAGTTACACTTCCCTCGAGGGCCGAAAACTGTTTTTT.